Shown below are 30 T cell receptor beta chains from a single sample sequenced in a study of blood T cells in healthy people across ages. Through a sample-barcoded 5' primer and a J-beta primer mix, a second PCR was run for roughly 7 to 12 cycles. TCRdb reprocessed the 5' RACE reads via MiXCR and lists one record per CDR3 protein. The data show roughly 680,000 distinct CDR3 sequences, roughly 49% seen once. Sequencing used blood. These TCRs come from a woman aged 60 to 75 in good health.

This clonotype has just a few counts. J is TRBJ2-5 and V is TRBV5-1, with TRBD2 matching over 7 bases. The junction had 11 bases not matched to a gene; V was cut back by 4 bases and J by 5 bases. There are 15 residues in the CDR3. Germline assignment: CDR1 SGHRS and CDR2 YFSETQ. This CDR3 is CASSQLPGGEETQYF. The CDR3 nucleotides read TGCGCCAGCAGCCAACTCCCGGGAGGCGAGGAGACCCAGTACTTC. The full variable domain, completed using reference TRBV5-1 and TRBJ2-5, is KAGVTQTPRYLIKTRGQQVTLSCSPISGHRSVSWYQQTPGQGLQFLFEYFSETQRNKGNFPGRFSGRQFSNSRSEMNVSTLELGDSALYLCASSQLPGGEETQYFGPGTRLLVL.

This clonotype has more than one count but fewer than ten. The chain combines TRBV6-4 with TRBJ2-3; D is undetermined. V lost 2 bases, J lost 1 base, and 10 bases lay in between. Germline CDR1 reads MRHNA; CDR2 reads SNTAGT. The CDR3 has 15 amino acids. CDR3 residues: CASSDAWFGTDTQYF. CDR3 DNA: TGTGCCAGCAGTGACGCCTGGTTCGGCACAGATACGCAGTATTTT.

The chain carries TRBV11-2 and TRBJ2-3, with TRBD2 matching over 10 bases. Germline CDR1 and CDR2: SGHAT and FQNNGV. CDR3 length equals 16 residues. V dropped 8 bases and J dropped 0; count of bases not matched to a gene: 8. CDR3 residues: CASVQLAGGSTDTQYF. CDR3 nucleotides: TGTGCCAGCGTCCAGTTAGCGGGGGGAAGCACAGATACGCAGTATTTT.

This clonotype came up a few times. The chain is built from TRBV4-2 and TRBJ1-1, with D possibly being TRBD1 (6 bases). Germline CDR1 is LGHNA and CDR2 is YNFKEQ. This CDR3 has 14 amino acids. With 0 bases removed from V and 3 bases from J, the gap between germline ends came to 8 bases. The CDR3 region is CASSQDWTDTEAFF. The CDR3 DNA reads TGTGCCAGCAGCCAAGATTGGACAGACACTGAAGCTTTCTTT.

In this sample, this clonotype turned up a few times. This chain uses TRBV20-1 with TRBJ2-5; no clear D. V lost 7 bases, J lost 4 bases, and 7 bases lay in between. This CDR3 is 10 amino acids long. CDR1 DFQATT and CDR2 SNEGSKA come from the germline V gene (reference sequence). The CDR3 region has the DNA TGCAGTGTAAGAGGAGAGACCCAGTACTTC. It translates to CSVRGETQYF.

This chain connects TRBV20-1 to TRBJ2-1; 11 bases match TRBD2. Germline CDR1 is DFQATT and CDR2 is SNEGSKA (reference sequence). The CDR3 has 14 residues. The ends lost 3 bases at V and 10 bases at J; junction bases unmatched: 8. The CDR3 here is CSARGLAGGVEQFF. The CDR3, as DNA: TGCAGTGCTAGGGGTCTAGCGGGAGGTGTAGAGCAGTTCTTC.

As to this clonotype: This may be a read error, as it is one base from a much larger clone. The chain uses TRBV29-1 and TRBJ2-7; no clear D gene. Trimming left V 7 bases short and J 7 bases short, with 20 bases between. Germline V lookup: CDR1 SQVTM, CDR2 ANQGSEA. The CDR3 is 13 residues long. The CDR3 DNA is TGCAGCGCTTCCGCGGTCCTAGGAAATGAGCAGTACTTC. This encodes CSASAVLGNEQYF.

V gene TRBV5-1 combines with J gene TRBJ2-5; D is perhaps TRBD1 or TRBD2 (5 bases each). Germline CDR1 SGHRS, CDR2 YFSETQ. The CDR3 totals 11 residues. Between the trimmed V and J ends, which lost 7 bases and 5 bases, there was a span of 9 bases. The CDR3 here is CASGTLETQYF. Written as DNA, the CDR3 is TGCGCCAGCGGGACCCTCGAGACCCAGTACTTC. Supplemented by reference TRBV5-1 and TRBJ2-5, the full variable domain reads KAGVTQTPRYLIKTRGQQVTLSCSPISGHRSVSWYQQTPGQGLQFLFEYFSETQRNKGNFPGRFSGRQFSNSRSEMNVSTLELGDSALYLCASGTLETQYFGPGTRLLVL.

This rearrangement joins TRBV4-3 to TRBJ2-5; 9 positions match TRBD1. The junction had 12 bases not matched to a gene; V was cut back by 0 bases and J by 4 bases. The CDR3 is 18 amino acids. Germline V gene sequence: CDR1 LGHNA, CDR2 YSLEER. CDR3 sequence (DNA): TGCGCCAGCAGCCAAGAGCTGGCTTGGACAGGGGCCAGAGAGACCCAGTACTTC. As protein: CASSQELAWTGARETQYF.

V usage is TRBV3-1 and J usage is TRBJ1-1; 9 bases agree with TRBD1. This CDR3 comprises 18 residues. Germline V lookup: CDR1 LGHDT, CDR2 YNNKEL (reference sequence). Unmatched junction bases numbered 18, after V lost 5 bases and J lost 5 bases. CDR3: CASSEIVLNRGRGTEAFF. DNA of the CDR3: TGTGCCAGCAGCGAGATAGTATTAAACAGGGGGCGAGGGACTGAAGCTTTCTTT.

V gene TRBV20-1 combines with J gene TRBJ2-3, with 8 bases identical to TRBD2. This CDR3 has 13 residues. Germline V gives CDR1 DFQATT, CDR2 SNEGSKA (reference sequence). V dropped 5 bases and J dropped 6; count of bases not matched to a gene: 7. CDR3 DNA: TGCAGTGCTCCAAGCGGGAGAGGGGATACGCAGTATTTT. Its protein is CSAPSGRGDTQYF.

The chain links TRBV12-3 or TRBV12-4 to TRBJ2-7; 9 bases fit TRBD1. With V trimmed by 4 bases and J by 4 bases, 14 bases remained unmatched. The CDR3 extends over 17 amino acids. CDR3 protein: CASSSSHPGQGGYEQYF. The DNA of the CDR3 is TGTGCCAGCAGTTCCTCGCACCCGGGACAGGGAGGGTACGAGCAGTACTTC.

The chain recombines TRBV6-2 or TRBV6-3 with TRBJ1-1; D is ambiguous. This CDR3 is 15 amino acids long. V shed 0 bases and J shed 3 bases, with 11 bases lying between them. The germline CDR1 and CDR2 sequences are MNHEY and SVGEGT. CDR3 loop: CASSYSSLSYTEAFF. In DNA form, the CDR3 reads TGTGCCAGCAGTTACTCGAGTCTGTCGTACACTGAAGCTTTCTTT.

On this clonotype: A much bigger clone sits one base away, suggesting this may be a read error. The genes are TRBV12-3 or TRBV12-4 and TRBJ1-1, with 8 positions matching TRBD1. V shed 8 bases and J 4 bases; nucleotides not matched to a gene: 9. This CDR3 is 14 amino acids long. CDR3 sequence reads: CASGSDRGGTEAFF. The CDR3 DNA is TGTGCCAGCGGATCCGACAGGGGTGGCACTGAAGCTTTCTTT.

V usage is TRBV5-1 and J usage is TRBJ2-7, with D uncertain. This CDR3 has 11 residues. The V and J ends lost 3 bases and 6 bases respectively, with 7 bases between them. In germline, CDR1 is SGHRS, CDR2 YFSETQ. CDR3 amino acids: CASSYGSEQYF. CDR3 coding DNA: TGCGCCAGCAGCTATGGCAGCGAGCAGTACTTC.

The rearrangement joins TRBV6-5 to TRBJ2-4; D possibly corresponds to TRBD2 (6 bases). The J call may not be correct, given that the DNA end is closer to TRBJ2-5. The CDR3 runs to 15 residues. The germline V gene has CDR1 MNHEY and CDR2 SVGAGI. The CDR3 nucleotides read TGTGCCAGCAGTTACGCGGGACTGCACCAAGAGACCCAGTACTTC. It yields the protein CASSYAGLHQETQYF.

The chain joins TRBV7-9 to TRBJ1-2, with TRBD1 matching 10 bases. Germline V gene data show CDR1 as SEHNR and CDR2 as FQNEAQ (reference sequence). The CDR3 is made up of 16 amino acids. The ends lost 6 bases at V and 5 bases at J; junction bases unmatched: 12. The CDR3 is CASSRSGTGDRYGYTF. CDR3 sequence (DNA): TGTGCCAGCAGTCGATCCGGGACAGGGGACCGATATGGCTACACCTTC. The entire variable domain, with the rest obtained from reference TRBV7-9 and TRBJ1-2, is as follows: DTGVSQNPRHKITKRGQNVTFRCDPISEHNRLYWYRQTLGQGPEFLTYFQNEAQLEKSRLLSDRFSAERPKGSFSTLEIQRTEQGDSAMYLCASSRSGTGDRYGYTFGSGTRLTVV.

This rearrangement joins TRBV20-1 to TRBJ2-5, with TRBD2 matching over 12 bases. The CDR3 has 17 amino acids. Trimming took 0 bases from V and 4 from J; bases not matched to a gene: 9. CDR1 and CDR2 (germline): DFQATT, SNEGSKA (reference sequence). CDR3 DNA: TGCAGTGCTAGAGATTTGGATCTAGCGGGAGGGGGAGAGACCCAGTACTTC. It yields the protein CSARDLDLAGGGETQYF.

CDR3 amino acids: CSARRTSGVADTQYF. The CDR3 DNA reads TGCAGTGCTAGAAGGACTAGCGGGGTAGCAGATACGCAGTATTTT. The V call is TRBV20-1, the J call TRBJ2-3; 12 nucleotides line up with TRBD2. The CDR3 extends over 15 amino acids. The V gene end was trimmed by 2 bases and the J gene end by 4 bases; junction bases not matched to a gene: 4. CDR1 and CDR2 (germline): DFQATT, SNEGSKA (reference sequence).

This clonotype was counted only a few times. The CDR3 nucleotides are TGCGCCAGCAGCTTGGTTGGGACGGGGATGAACACTGAAGCTTTCTTT. Translated, it gives CASSLVGTGMNTEAFF. This rearrangement joins TRBV5-1 to TRBJ1-1; D possibly corresponds to TRBD1 (5 bases). V was trimmed by 0 bases and J by 0 bases, leaving 12 bases between them. The CDR3 is 16 residues long. Germline CDR1 SGHRS, CDR2 YFSETQ.

The CDR3 DNA reads TGCGCCAGCAGAAACTTAGCGGGGAGCACAGATACGCAGTATTTT. Translating it yields CASRNLAGSTDTQYF. This sequence joins TRBV5-1 and TRBJ2-3, with TRBD2 identical over 8 bases. Germline CDR1 and CDR2: SGHRS and YFSETQ. Trimming took 5 bases from V and 0 from J; bases not matched to a gene: 5. This CDR3 is 15 amino acids long.

V usage is TRBV6-2 or TRBV6-3 and J usage is TRBJ2-4; the D gene is possibly TRBD1 (5 bases). Trimming shortened V by 6 bases and J by 6 bases, and 9 bases separated the two germline ends. CDR1 and CDR2 from the germline V gene are MNHEY and SVGEGT. This CDR3 region has 12 residues. CDR3 sequence reads: CASRDMANIQYF. The CDR3 bases are TGTGCCAGCAGGGACATGGCAAACATTCAGTACTTC.

J is TRBJ2-3 and V is TRBV7-7; weak D call: TRBD1 (6 bases). V was trimmed by 5 bases and J by 0 bases, leaving 12 bases between them. CDR3 length: 15 amino acids. The germline V gene encodes CDR1 SSHAT and CDR2 FNYEAQ (reference sequence). CDR3 DNA: TGTGCCAGCAGCCGCCGGGACACTAGCACAGATACGCAGTATTTT. This sequence encodes CASSRRDTSTDTQYF.

V and J are TRBV20-1 and TRBJ2-5; 8 bases fit TRBD1. The end of the DNA fits TRBJ2-1 better, so the J call may be wrong. This CDR3 has 16 residues. Per germline, CDR1 DFQATT and CDR2 SNEGSKA (reference sequence). The CDR3 loop reads CSAPWTGPNSQETQFF. CDR3 in DNA: TGCAGTGCCCCGTGGACAGGGCCTAATTCGCAAGAGACCCAGTTCTTC.

This chain connects TRBV7-2 to TRBJ2-1; 11 nucleotides line up with TRBD2. Trimming removed 3 bases from V and 8 bases from J; junction bases left unmatched: 6. Germline V gene lookup returns CDR1 SGHTA and CDR2 FQGNSA. This CDR3 has 15 residues. As DNA, the CDR3 is TGTGCCAGCAGCTTCACTAGCGGGAGAAGTTATGAGCAGTTCTTC. Translating it yields CASSFTSGRSYEQFF.

The chain couples TRBV12-3 or TRBV12-4 to TRBJ1-1; no firm D call. V shed 3 bases and J shed 0 bases, with 2 bases lying between them. The CDR3 is 12 amino acids. The CDR3: CASSFVNTEAFF. The CDR3 bases are TGTGCCAGCAGTTTTGTGAACACTGAAGCTTTCTTT.

The chain has TRBV5-1 and TRBJ1-2; 9 nucleotides line up with TRBD1. The ends lost 2 bases at V and 6 bases at J; junction bases unmatched: 5. Germline loops: CDR1 SGHRS, CDR2 YFSETQ. This CDR3 contains 14 residues. CDR3 nucleotide sequence: TGCGCCAGCAGCTTAACAGGGGGCTTAAATGGCTACACCTTC. Its protein is CASSLTGGLNGYTF.

In this sample, this clonotype turned up a few times. V usage is TRBV20-1 and J usage is TRBJ2-7; D gene unclear. This CDR3 comprises 13 residues. Trimming stripped 0 bases from V and 2 bases from J, with 8 bases between. Germline V gene lookup returns CDR1 DFQATT and CDR2 SNEGSKA (reference sequence). In nucleotides, the CDR3 is TGCAGTGCTAGAGATATCAGGACCTACGAGCAGTACTTC. Amino acid sequence: CSARDIRTYEQYF.

This rearrangement joins TRBV9 to TRBJ2-6; TRBD1 matches 8 bases. This CDR3 region has 17 residues. The junction had 7 bases not matched to a gene; V was cut back by 5 bases and J by 0 bases. The germline gives CDR1 SGDLS, CDR2 YYNGEE. CDR3 sequence: CASSGGTGHSGANVLTF. DNA for the CDR3: TGTGCCAGCAGTGGGGGGACAGGACACTCTGGGGCCAACGTCCTGACTTTC.

The rearrangement uses TRBV20-1 and TRBJ2-1; 7 nucleotides line up with TRBD1. This CDR3 has 12 residues. V dropped 7 bases and J dropped 7; count of bases not matched to a gene: 7. Germline V gene lookup returns CDR1 DFQATT and CDR2 SNEGSKA (reference sequence). DNA of the CDR3: TGCAGTGTAAAGGGGGCGGCGAATGAGCAGTTCTTC. Protein product: CSVKGAANEQFF.